The next 29 T cell receptor beta chains were all read from a single sample in a study of T cell repertoires in cytomegalovirus infection. Their recognized antigens are unknown. TCRdb used MiXCR to reprocess the reads, holding one entry per CDR3 protein. Of hundreds of thousands of distinct CDR3 sequences in the sample, roughly 33% were seen once. The input for sequencing was cultured CD8+ T cells from PBMCs, taken from culture after CMV antigen stimulation. These TCRs come from a human donor in good health (CMV status not recorded). Some clones in this sample may be carry-over from other donors' samples.

The rearrangement links TRBV6-2 or TRBV6-3 to TRBJ1-1; D call uncertain. The CDR3 covers 15 residues. The V gene's germline CDR1 is MNHEY and CDR2 SVGEGT. V was clipped by 5 bases and J by 3 bases, with 16 bases between them. The CDR3 nucleotides read TGTGCCAGCAGTAACCCGGGTGGCGGGGACACTGAAGCTTTCTTT. The encoded protein is CASSNPGGGDTEAFF.

The gene calls are TRBV25-1 and TRBJ1-6; D is uncertain. This CDR3 has 17 residues. V lost 3 bases and J 0 bases, leaving 12 bases between the germline ends. In germline, CDR1 is MGHDK, CDR2 SYGVNS. CDR3 DNA: TGTGCCAGCAGTGATCCTGGCCTCAGCTCCTATAATTCACCCCTCCACTTT. It encodes CASSDPGLSSYNSPLHF. The whole variable domain, filled in from reference TRBV25-1 and TRBJ1-6, reads EADIYQTPRYLVIGTGKKITLECSQTMGHDKMYWYQQDPGMELHLIHYSYGVNSTEKGDLSSESTVSRIRTEHFPLTLESARPSHTSQYLCASSDPGLSSYNSPLHFGNGTRLTVT.

This sequence joins TRBV7-9 and TRBJ1-2, with a possible D match to TRBD1 (5 bases). The ends were cut back, 3 bases at V and 3 bases at J, with 14 bases in the middle. This CDR3 region has 15 residues. The germline V gene encodes CDR1 SEHNR and CDR2 FQNEAQ (reference sequence). CDR3 nucleotides: TGTGCCAGCAGCTTTTCAGAGGCAGGGCACTATGGCTACACCTTC. Translating it yields CASSFSEAGHYGYTF.

The J gene is TRBJ2-1, the V gene TRBV6-6, with D possibly TRBD1 on 5 matching bases. Trimming removed 4 bases from V and 3 bases from J, with 10 bases in between. Germline assignment: CDR1 MNHNY and CDR2 SVGAGI (reference sequence). The CDR3 is made up of 14 amino acids. The CDR3 DNA follows: TGTGCCAGCAGTTTTTCAGACAGCTACAATGAGCAGTTCTTC. Translating it yields CASSFSDSYNEQFF.

The rearrangement links TRBV7-4 to TRBJ2-1; TRBD1 might be the D (6 bases). CDR1 and CDR2 from the germline V gene are SGHVT and SQSDAQ. Deletions cut 2 bases from V and 6 bases from J, with 17 bases between. The CDR3 consists of 16 residues. This chain's CDR3 is CASSLRGSGAINEQFF. The CDR3 coding sequence is TGTGCCAGCAGCTTAAGGGGGTCAGGGGCCATCAATGAGCAGTTCTTC.

The rearrangement links TRBV4-3 to TRBJ2-2; a possible D gene is TRBD1 (5 bases). CDR3 length equals 15 residues. Germline V gives CDR1 LGHNA, CDR2 YSLEER. The V end lost 0 bases, the J end lost 4 bases, and 9 bases lay between the germline ends. CDR3 residues: CASSQDLGPTGELFF. The CDR3 region has the DNA TGCGCCAGCAGCCAAGATCTGGGGCCCACCGGGGAGCTGTTTTTT.

The chain has TRBV28 and TRBJ2-1, with TRBD2 identical over 9 bases. The CDR3 has 13 residues. CDR1 and CDR2 (germline): MDHEN, SYDVKM. V lost 10 bases to trimming and J lost 2 bases; unmatched junction nucleotides: 3. The CDR3 DNA follows: TGTGCCATTAGGACTAGCGCCTACAATGAGCAGTTCTTC. It specifies CAIRTSAYNEQFF.

This clonotype was observed once. The chain combines TRBV6-5 with TRBJ2-1; the D gene is possibly TRBD1 (6 bases). The germline gives CDR1 MNHEY, CDR2 SVGAGI. The CDR3 spans 15 residues. V lost 0 bases to trimming and J lost 7 bases, with 13 bases between them. CDR3 amino acids: CASSYSVQGPNEQFF. CDR3 sequence (DNA): TGTGCCAGCAGTTACTCGGTCCAGGGGCCTAATGAGCAGTTCTTC.

The chain recombines TRBV28 with TRBJ2-2, with TRBD2 matching 8 bases. Germline assignment: CDR1 MDHEN and CDR2 SYDVKM. V was pared by 7 bases and J by 3 bases, with 16 bases of the junction left unmatched. The CDR3 spans 18 residues. The CDR3, as DNA: TGTGCCAGCATCCTAGGCGGGGGTGCTAGCGGGTACACCGGGGAGCTGTTTTTT. It is translated as CASILGGGASGYTGELFF.

The CDR3 region is CASSLEWTGLNTEAFF. CDR3 in DNA: TGTGCCAGCAGCTTAGAATGGACAGGGTTGAACACTGAAGCTTTCTTT. The chain is built from TRBV11-2 and TRBJ1-1; 8 positions match TRBD1. This CDR3 has 16 amino acids. The V and J ends lost 0 bases and 0 bases, in that order; junction bases with no gene match: 3. From germline, CDR1 is SGHAT and CDR2 FQNNGV. Filled out from reference TRBV11-2 and TRBJ1-1, the complete variable domain reads EAGVAQSPRYKIIEKRQSVAFWCNPISGHATLYWYQQILGQGPKLLIQFQNNGVVDDSQLPKDRFSAERLKGVDSTLKIQPAKLEDSAVYLCASSLEWTGLNTEAFFGQGTRLTVV.

As for this clonotype: A much larger clone lies a single base off, so this may be a read error. The chain recombines TRBV7-8 with TRBJ1-2, with TRBD1 identical over 7 bases. CDR1 and CDR2 from the germline V gene are SGHVS and FQNEAQ. The CDR3 is 14 amino acids. The CDR3 protein is CAISLGGYYDGYTF. DNA of the CDR3: TGTGCCATCAGCTTAGGGGGCTATTACGATGGCTACACCTTC.

This clonotype came up once. This sequence joins TRBV5-4 and TRBJ2-7; D uncertain. The germline CDR1 and CDR2 sequences are SGHNT and YYREEE (reference sequence). This CDR3 is built from 14 residues. V dropped 0 bases and J dropped 3 bases, with 10 bases sitting between them. The CDR3 spells CASSLEDSFYEQYF. The CDR3, as DNA: TGTGCCAGCAGCTTGGAAGACTCTTTCTACGAGCAGTACTTC.

The V and J genes are TRBV2 and TRBJ2-1; 7 nucleotides match TRBD2. V trimming: 10 bases; J trimming: 10 bases; junction bases outside the gene matches: 10. CDR1 is SNHLY, CDR2 FYNNEI, per germline. CDR3 length: 12 residues. This CDR3 reads CAILAEAREQFF. In DNA, the CDR3 is TGTGCCATCCTAGCGGAAGCAAGGGAGCAGTTCTTC.

Comment on this clonotype: This may be a read error, as it is one base from a much larger clone. This sequence joins TRBV7-2 and TRBJ2-7; D perhaps matches TRBD1 (5 bases). The CDR3 runs to 11 residues. V lost 5 bases to trimming and J lost 5 bases, with 7 bases between them. Germline V CDR1 and CDR2: SGHTA, FQGNSA. The CDR3 region is CTSSSRDEQYF. In nucleotides, the CDR3 is TGTACCAGCAGCAGCAGGGACGAGCAGTACTTC.

This clonotype was detected a few times. J is TRBJ2-7 and V is TRBV7-6; the match to TRBD2 covers 8 bases. Germline V lookup: CDR1 SGHVS, CDR2 FNYEAQ. V gave up 2 bases and J gave up 1 base; unmatched junction bases: 1. The CDR3 length is 14 residues. CDR3 region: CASSLTSGSYEQYF. The CDR3 nucleotides read TGTGCCAGCAGCTTAACTAGCGGTTCCTACGAGCAGTACTTC.

The rearrangement uses TRBV6-2 or TRBV6-3 and TRBJ2-1, with D possibly being TRBD1 (5 bases). This CDR3 has 12 amino acids. Germline lookup yields CDR1 MNHEY and CDR2 SVGEGT. Trimming left V 5 bases short and J 8 bases short, with 10 bases between. CDR3 in amino acids: CASSAGNYEQFF. CDR3 nucleotide sequence: TGTGCCAGCAGTGCAGGGAATTATGAGCAGTTCTTC.

V and J are TRBV7-9 and TRBJ1-1, with D uncertain. The ends were cut back, 6 bases at V and 8 bases at J, with 16 bases in the middle. The CDR3 covers 13 residues. The germline V gene has CDR1 SEHNR and CDR2 FQNEAQ (reference sequence). The CDR3 protein is CASRRMTEPEAFF. In nucleotides, the CDR3 is TGTGCCAGCAGACGAATGACTGAGCCAGAAGCTTTCTTT.

In this sample, this clonotype turned up a few times. In nucleotides, the CDR3 is TGTGCCAGCAGTACCTCTAGAAACACTGAAGCTTTCTTT. Translated, it gives CASSTSRNTEAFF. V gene TRBV27 combines with J gene TRBJ1-1; D gene ambiguous. The CDR3 sequence is 13 residues long. Germline V gives CDR1 MNHEY, CDR2 SMNVEV (reference sequence). Trimming shortened V by 5 bases and J by 2 bases, and 9 bases separated the two germline ends.

The chain carries TRBV9 and TRBJ2-3; TRBD2 agrees at 14 bases. This CDR3 spans 19 amino acids. The V segment lost 0 bases and the J segment 0 bases; nucleotides outside the gene matches: 6. Looked up from germline, CDR1 is SGDLS and CDR2 is YYNGEE. CDR3 bases: TGTGCCAGCAGCGTAGGCCCTTGGACTAGCGGGGGGAGCACAGATACGCAGTATTTT. Translation: CASSVGPWTSGGSTDTQYF.

The V call is TRBV6-1, the J call TRBJ1-1, with unresolved D. The CDR3 contains 13 residues. V lost 2 bases and J lost 2, with 6 bases in between. Germline CDR1 and CDR2: MNHNS and SASEGT. The chain's CDR3 is CASSERSNTEAFF. The CDR3 bases are TGTGCCAGCAGTGAAAGGTCCAACACTGAAGCTTTCTTT.

V and J are TRBV6-5 and TRBJ1-2; D is perhaps TRBD1 (5 bases). Trimming pared 7 bases from V and 4 bases from J, leaving 13 bases between. The CDR3 is 13 residues long. Germline V gene lookup returns CDR1 MNHEY and CDR2 SVGAGI. The CDR3 coding sequence is TGTGCCAGCACACCCCGGGGGTCCTATGGCTACACCTTC. Protein sequence: CASTPRGSYGYTF.

The J gene is TRBJ1-2, the V gene TRBV27; perhaps TRBD1 as D (5 bases). The CDR3 is made up of 14 amino acids. Germline V lookup: CDR1 MNHEY, CDR2 SMNVEV (reference sequence). Trimming took off 6 bases at V and 8 bases at J, with 19 bases between the two ends. The CDR3 is CASSTTATPGGYTF. For the CDR3, the DNA is TGTGCCAGCAGCACGACAGCCACCCCCGGGGGCTACACCTTC.

The chain joins TRBV27 to TRBJ1-2, with D perhaps matching TRBD1 (5 bases). Trimming took off 6 bases at V and 8 bases at J, with 16 bases between the two ends. Germline loops: CDR1 MNHEY, CDR2 SMNVEV (reference sequence). This CDR3 is built from 13 residues. The CDR3 coding sequence is TGTGCCAGCAGCCCTGACAGTCTTCGGGGCTACACCTTC. Translated, it gives CASSPDSLRGYTF.

The chain carries TRBV5-5 and TRBJ1-2; D perhaps matches TRBD1 (5 bases). Looked up from germline, CDR1 is SGHKS and CDR2 is YYEKEE (reference sequence). V was shortened by 2 bases and J by 3 bases, with 23 bases between the two germline ends. The CDR3 spans 18 residues. The CDR3 sequence: CASSFPENNADSHYGYTF. The CDR3 coding sequence is TGTGCCAGCAGCTTCCCGGAGAATAATGCTGACAGCCACTATGGCTACACCTTC.

The chain carries TRBV12-3 or TRBV12-4 and TRBJ2-1; no clear D gene. The CDR3 is 11 amino acids. Trimming removed 6 bases from V and 15 bases from J, with 15 bases in between. The CDR3 here is CASSSSARRFF. The CDR3 nucleotides read TGTGCCAGCAGCTCGAGCGCCCGGCGGTTCTTC.

V and J are TRBV27 and TRBJ2-7; D perhaps matches TRBD1 (6 bases). CDR3 size: 13 residues. With 10 bases removed from V and 2 bases from J, the gap between germline ends came to 15 bases. CDR1 is MNHEY and CDR2 is SMNVEV in the germline V gene (reference sequence). CDR3 in amino acids: CATSEGVAYEQYF. DNA for the CDR3: TGTGCCACTTCCGAGGGGGTCGCCTACGAGCAGTACTTC.

This clonotype was counted ten times or more. The V gene is TRBV9, the J gene TRBJ1-1; 7 bases align to TRBD1. Germline CDR1 is SGDLS and CDR2 is YYNGEE. V lost 4 bases and J lost 0; bases outside the gene matches: 6. The CDR3 contains 15 residues. The DNA for the CDR3 is TGTGCCAGCAGCCCCAGACAGGGAGTGAACACTGAAGCTTTCTTT. Its translation is CASSPRQGVNTEAFF.

The gene calls are TRBV27 and TRBJ2-1; no clear D. Trimming shortened V by 2 bases and J by 2 bases, and 10 bases separated the two germline ends. The length of the CDR3 is 15 residues. The germline CDR1 and CDR2 sequences are MNHEY and SMNVEV (reference sequence). This chain's CDR3 is CASSLMAVTYNEQFF. DNA of the CDR3: TGTGCCAGCAGTTTAATGGCGGTTACCTACAATGAGCAGTTCTTC.

This chain links TRBV5-6 with TRBJ2-3, with D uncertain. CDR3 length: 17 amino acids. The V end was cut by 1 base, the J end by 3 bases, with 18 bases between. The germline V gene encodes CDR1 SGHDT and CDR2 YYEEEE. CDR3 DNA: TGTGCCAGCAGCTTGTTAGATCTGGGCAAGCAAACAGATACGCAGTATTTT. Translating it yields CASSLLDLGKQTDTQYF. The full variable domain, in which reference TRBV5-6 and TRBJ2-3 provide the parts outside the CDR3, is DAGVTQSPTHLIKTRGQQVTLRCSPKSGHDTVSWYQQALGQGPQFIFQYYEEEERQRGNFPDRFSGHQFPNYSSELNVNALLLGDSALYLCASSLLDLGKQTDTQYFGPGTRLTVL.